The 5 T cell receptor beta chains reported below all come from one sample, sequenced in a study of cytomegalovirus exposure and HLA in healthy donors. Use of 60 Vbeta and 13 Jbeta primers characterized the PCR. Sequenced by immunoSEQ multiplex PCR; TCRdb stores in-frame clones only, minus some. The data show 80,000 to 100,000 clones, 60% to 80% seen once. Sequenced: PBMCs. These receptors were collected from a middle-aged man in good health and CMV-seropositive.

The chain links TRBV10-2 to TRBJ2-5, with D perhaps TRBD2 (5 bases). V lost 5 bases to trimming and J lost 4 bases, with 17 bases between them. Looked up from germline, CDR1 is WSHSY and CDR2 is SAAADI. This CDR3 has 15 residues. CDR3 in amino acids: CASSPVSGLSETQYF. Here the CDR3 DNA reads TGCGCCAGCAGTCCCGTAAGCGGTCTGTCAGAGACCCAGTACTTC.

The chain joins TRBV19 to TRBJ1-2; D might be TRBD1 (6 bases). The V gene lost 3 bases and the J gene lost 6 bases, with 17 bases spanning the gap. CDR3 size: 15 residues. The germline V gene has CDR1 LNHDA and CDR2 SQIVND (reference sequence). The chain's CDR3 is CASSMGAGRGNGYTF. The CDR3 nucleotides are TGTGCCAGTAGTATGGGGGCAGGGCGAGGAAATGGCTACACCTTC.

This chain joins TRBV7-9 and TRBJ1-3, with 10 bases matching TRBD1. CDR3 length equals 16 residues. The junction had 5 bases not matched to a gene; V was cut back by 5 bases and J by 1 base. The germline gives CDR1 SEHNR, CDR2 FQNEAQ (reference sequence). CDR3 in amino acids: CASSPEGQGSGNTIYF. The CDR3 region has the DNA TGTGCCAGCAGCCCAGAGGGACAGGGGTCTGGAAACACCATATATTTT.

The CDR3 region has the DNA TGTGCCATCCGGAAATCGACAGGGGAAGGTGGAAACACCATATATTTT. It translates to CAIRKSTGEGGNTIYF. The V call is TRBV10-3, the J call TRBJ1-3, with 8 positions matching TRBD1. The CDR3 is 16 residues long. Germline CDR1 ENHRY, CDR2 SYGVKD. Trimming cost V 8 bases and J 3 bases; bases outside gene matches: 12.

The CDR3 sequence: CASSEARSSGGQETQYF. The CDR3 DNA reads as TGTGCCAGCAGTGAAGCGAGGTCTAGCGGGGGACAAGAGACCCAGTACTTC. V and J are TRBV6-1 and TRBJ2-5; TRBD2 agrees at 10 bases. Germline V gene data show CDR1 as MNHNS and CDR2 as SASEGT. V shed 0 bases, J shed 2 bases, and the junction held 6 bases outside the gene matches. The CDR3 loop spans 17 amino acids.